The T cell receptor beta chain under discussion was sequenced for a study of graft-versus-host responses after intestinal transplantation. To note about this clone: No antigen is known for it.

TCRdb's table, derived via immunoSEQ multiplex PCR, lists solely in-frame clones and lacks some. Found here are roughly 92,000 clones, roughly 90% of them singletons; the top ten hold around 0.11%. The germline V gene encodes CDR1 MGHRA and CDR2 YSYEKL. This CDR3 spans 13 amino acids. Deletions cut 3 bases from V and 2 bases from J, with 7 bases between. V and J are TRBV4-1 and TRBJ1-1; maybe TRBD1 (6 bases). The receptor was derived from a human donor who received an intestinal transplant. The source was unstimulated CD4+ T cells sorted from spleen or lymph node cells, collected before intestinal transplant. The CDR3 nucleotides are TGCGCCAGCAGCCAGGACAGTAACACTGAAGCTTTCTTT. This translates into CASSQDSNTEAFF.